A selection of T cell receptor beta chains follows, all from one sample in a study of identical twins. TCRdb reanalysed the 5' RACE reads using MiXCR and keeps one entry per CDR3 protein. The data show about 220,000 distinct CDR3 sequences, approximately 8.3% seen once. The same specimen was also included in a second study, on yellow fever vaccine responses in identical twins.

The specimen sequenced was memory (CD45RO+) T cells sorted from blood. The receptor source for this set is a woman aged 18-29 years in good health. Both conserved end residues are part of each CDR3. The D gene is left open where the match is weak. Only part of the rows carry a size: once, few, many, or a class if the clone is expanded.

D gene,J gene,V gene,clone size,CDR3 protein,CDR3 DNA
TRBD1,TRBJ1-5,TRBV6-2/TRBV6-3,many,CASWDRASNQPQHF,TGTGCCAGCTGGGACAGAGCGAGCAATCAGCCCCAGCATTTT
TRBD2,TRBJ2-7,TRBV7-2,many,CASSFTSGSLVYEQYF,TGTGCCAGCAGCTTTACTAGCGGAAGCCTTGTCTACGAGCAGTACTTC
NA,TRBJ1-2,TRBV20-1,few,CSAIVSLRASGYTF,TGCAGTGCTATTGTTAGTTTGCGGGCTAGCGGCTACACCTTC
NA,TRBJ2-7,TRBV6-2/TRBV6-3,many,CASSYSSGSYEQYF,TGTGCCAGCAGTTACTCGAGTGGCTCCTACGAGCAGTACTTC
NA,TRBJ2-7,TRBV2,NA,CASSEVWGPEGEQYF,TGTGCCAGCAGTGAAGTGTGGGGGCCCGAGGGCGAGCAGTACTTC
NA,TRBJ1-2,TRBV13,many,CASSLGSGARGKYGYTF,TGTGCCAGCAGCTTGGGGAGTGGGGCCAGAGGGAAGTATGGCTACACCTTC
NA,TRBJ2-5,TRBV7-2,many,CASSLSEDQYF,TGTGCCAGCAGCTTAAGCGAGGACCAGTACTTC
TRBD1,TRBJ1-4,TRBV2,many,CASSSSFGTGAFNEKLFF,TGTGCCAGCAGCAGTAGTTTTGGGACAGGGGCCTTTAATGAAAAACTGTTTTTT
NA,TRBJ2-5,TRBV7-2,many,CASSLLGAQETQYF,TGTGCCAGCAGCTTACTGGGGGCACAGGAGACCCAGTACTTC
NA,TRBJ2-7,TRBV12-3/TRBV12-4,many,CASSLHNEQYF,TGTGCCAGCAGTTTACACAACGAGCAGTACTTC
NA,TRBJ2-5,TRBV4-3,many,CASSQDLYQGTQYF,TGCGCCAGCAGCCAAGATCTGTACCAGGGGACCCAGTACTTC
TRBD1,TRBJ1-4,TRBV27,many,CASSKLGVTGGLNEKLFF,TGTGCCAGCAGCAAACTGGGCGTAACAGGGGGCCTTAATGAAAAACTGTTTTTT